These 29 T cell receptor beta chains were all obtained from the same sample, sequenced in a study of blood T cell repertoires in COVID-19. Sequenced by immunoSEQ multiplex PCR; TCRdb stores in-frame clones only, minus some. The sample contains 60,000 or so clones, almost 85% of which appear only once. Sequenced input: peripheral blood. Receptors originate from a man aged 55 to 69 with acute or convalescent COVID-19.

The V call is TRBV6-6, the J call TRBJ1-5, with TRBD1 as a possible D gene (5 bases). The CDR3 covers 13 residues. Between the trimmed V and J ends, which lost 6 bases and 9 bases, there was a span of 15 bases. The germline gives CDR1 MNHNY, CDR2 SVGAGI (reference sequence). This chain's CDR3 is CASRPRGESPQHF. The CDR3 coding sequence is TGTGCCAGCAGACCCCGGGGGGAATCGCCCCAGCATTTT.

The chain recombines TRBV9 with TRBJ2-1; D gene unclear. The CDR3 contains 14 residues. The germline V gene has CDR1 SGDLS and CDR2 YYNGEE. The ends were cut back, 4 bases at V and 5 bases at J, with 13 bases in the middle. The CDR3 nucleotides are TGTGCCAGCAGCCTACCGCCCCGTCACAATGAGCAGTTCTTC. This translates into CASSLPPRHNEQFF.

This chain joins TRBV12-3 or TRBV12-4 and TRBJ1-1; unclear D gene. Trimming stripped 8 bases from V and 0 bases from J, with 10 bases between. The CDR3 has 13 residues. The CDR3 here is CASHPPVNTEAFF. The CDR3 DNA follows: TGTGCCAGCCATCCACCGGTGAACACTGAAGCTTTCTTT.

The gene calls are TRBV24-1 and TRBJ2-3, with 14 bases that match TRBD2. Germline CDR1 reads KGHDR; CDR2 reads SFDVKD. Trimming removed 4 bases from V and 14 bases from J; junction bases left unmatched: 10. There are 15 residues in the CDR3. CDR3 sequence (DNA): TGTGCCACCAGTGAGGGGACTAGCGGGGGATCGGGATGGTATTTT. Protein sequence: CATSEGTSGGSGWYF.

The chain carries TRBV7-3 and TRBJ1-2; D unresolved. With 3 bases removed from V and 4 bases from J, the gap between germline ends came to 18 bases. The length of the CDR3 is 16 residues. The V gene's germline CDR1 is SGHTA and CDR2 FQGTGA. The CDR3 region has the DNA TGTGCCAGCAGCTTCGGTCCGGACTCCGAGGGCTATGGCTACACCTTC. This sequence encodes CASSFGPDSEGYGYTF.

V is TRBV5-4 and J is TRBJ1-3; TRBD1 is a possible D gene (5 bases). CDR3 length equals 15 residues. Trimming removed 0 bases from V and 5 bases from J, with 12 bases in between. Germline-derived CDR1 and CDR2 are SGHNT and YYREEE (reference sequence). This chain's CDR3 is CASSLEGDYRNTIYF. For the CDR3, the DNA is TGTGCCAGCAGCTTGGAAGGGGATTATAGAAACACCATATATTTT.

The rearrangement links TRBV7-3 to TRBJ2-1, with 11 positions matching TRBD1. The CDR3 extends over 14 amino acids. Per the germline V gene, CDR1 is SGHTA and CDR2 is FQGTGA. V shed 5 bases, J shed 10 bases, and the junction held 7 bases outside the gene matches. The chain's CDR3 is CASSPGTGGVEQFF. As DNA, the CDR3 is TGTGCCAGCAGCCCGGGGACAGGGGGTGTGGAGCAGTTCTTC. Based on the CDR3 plus reference TRBV7-3 and TRBJ2-1, the full variable domain is GAGVSQTPSNKVTEKGKYVELRCDPISGHTALYWYRQSLGQGPEFLIYFQGTGAADDSGLPNDRFFAVRPEGSVSTLKIQRTERGDSAVYLCASSPGTGGVEQFFGPGTRLTVL.

The V gene is TRBV7-9, the J gene TRBJ2-1; D call uncertain. Trimming removed 1 base at V and 7 bases at J, with 5 bases between. CDR3 length: 12 amino acids. Germline V CDR1 and CDR2: SEHNR, FQNEAQ (reference sequence). CDR3 sequence reads: CASSLGQNEQFF. In DNA form, the CDR3 reads TGTGCCAGCAGCTTAGGGCAAAATGAGCAGTTCTTC.

This clone was observed a single time. This chain uses TRBV4-2 with TRBJ2-2; a possible D gene is TRBD1 (5 bases). This CDR3 comprises 15 residues. Germline V gene lookup returns CDR1 LGHNA and CDR2 YNFKEQ. Trimming stripped 1 base from V and 0 bases from J, with 6 bases between. The CDR3 protein is CASSQAGSNTGELFF. CDR3 nucleotide sequence: TGTGCCAGCAGCCAAGCAGGGTCGAACACCGGGGAGCTGTTTTTT.

This clone has only one observation. V is TRBV19 and J is TRBJ1-2; 8 bases fit TRBD1. Germline CDR1 and CDR2: LNHDA and SQIVND (reference sequence). The CDR3 is made up of 16 amino acids. V trimming: 0 bases; J trimming: 2 bases; junction bases outside the gene matches: 5. The CDR3 coding sequence is TGTGCCAGTAGTATAGATCCCGCAGGGGGCAACTATGGCTACACCTTC. It codes for CASSIDPAGGNYGYTF.

This clone was seen more than once but under ten times. This rearrangement joins TRBV2 to TRBJ1-5; 7 nucleotides line up with TRBD1. Trimming removed 5 bases from V and 7 bases from J; junction bases left unmatched: 8. Germline V gene sequence: CDR1 SNHLY, CDR2 FYNNEI. The CDR3 is 14 amino acids. The CDR3 DNA is TGTGCCAGCAGTCTAGACAGGGTGCGACAGCCCCAGCATTTT. Its protein is CASSLDRVRQPQHF.

The chain recombines TRBV5-1 with TRBJ2-2, with TRBD2 matching over 7 bases. Germline loops: CDR1 SGHRS, CDR2 YFSETQ. Losses at the gene ends were 4 bases for V and 2 bases for J; bases not matched to a gene: 2. CDR3 size: 14 residues. Written as DNA, the CDR3 is TGCGCCAGCAGCACGGGGGGAAACACCGGGGAGCTGTTTTTT. It translates to CASSTGGNTGELFF.

This clone occurred a few times. The chain couples TRBV7-2 to TRBJ1-3, with D uncertain. CDR1 is SGHTA and CDR2 is FQGNSA in the germline V gene. V was pared by 5 bases and J by 0 bases, with 11 bases between. This CDR3 comprises 15 residues. The DNA for the CDR3 is TGTGCCAGCAGCCAAATTAGTGGCTCTGGAAACACCATATATTTT. Its protein product is CASSQISGSGNTIYF. The whole variable domain, filled in from reference TRBV7-2 and TRBJ1-3, reads GAGVSQSPSNKVTEKGKDVELRCDPISGHTALYWYRQSLGQGLEFLIYFQGNSAPDKSGLPSDRFSAERTGGSVSTLTIQRTQQEDSAVYLCASSQISGSGNTIYFGEGSWLTVV.

The chain joins TRBV5-1 to TRBJ1-2, with D maybe TRBD1 (6 bases). Trimming pared 2 bases from V and 4 bases from J, leaving 12 bases between. Per germline, CDR1 SGHRS and CDR2 YFSETQ. The CDR3 spans 14 residues. CDR3 DNA sequence: TGCGCCAGCAGCTTAATGGACAGTTCCTATGGCTACACCTTC. It yields the protein CASSLMDSSYGYTF.

The genes are TRBV9 and TRBJ1-2, with D unclear. Germline CDR1 SGDLS, CDR2 YYNGEE. This CDR3 spans 17 amino acids. Trimming removed 4 bases from V and 1 base from J, with 20 bases in between. The CDR3 DNA sequence: TGTGCCAGCAGCCTCCTTCCCCGGGTTTTATTTAACTATGGCTACACCTTC. Amino acid sequence: CASSLLPRVLFNYGYTF.

The chain combines TRBV2 with TRBJ1-1; 9 bases map to TRBD1. The trim removed 9 bases at V and 5 bases at J, leaving 4 bases unmatched. Germline V gives CDR1 SNHLY, CDR2 FYNNEI. This CDR3 has 12 amino acids. CDR3: CASDRGWTEAFF. The CDR3 nucleotides read TGTGCCAGTGACAGGGGGTGGACTGAAGCTTTCTTT.

The genes are TRBV12-5 and TRBJ2-1, with 7 positions matching TRBD1. The J segment lost 5 bases and the V segment lost 2 bases, leaving 3 bases of the junction unmatched. The germline CDR1 and CDR2 sequences are LGHNT and FRNRAP. The CDR3 runs 14 residues. CDR3 region: CASGLLDRDNEQFF. The CDR3 region has the DNA TGTGCTAGTGGTTTGTTAGACAGGGACAATGAGCAGTTCTTC.

The chain employs TRBV30 and TRBJ2-3, with D possibly matching TRBD2 (5 bases). Trimming cost V 2 bases and J 0 bases, with 9 bases left between them. Germline CDR1 reads GTSNPN; CDR2 reads SVGIG (reference sequence). CDR3 size: 14 residues. Here the CDR3 DNA reads TGTGCCTGGAGTAGACCGGGGAGCACAGATACGCAGTATTTT. Residues: CAWSRPGSTDTQYF.

This sequence joins TRBV19 and TRBJ2-1, with D possibly being TRBD2 (6 bases). V lost 4 bases, J lost 0 bases, and 7 bases lay in between. The CDR3 consists of 14 residues. Germline assignment: CDR1 LNHDA and CDR2 SQIVND (reference sequence). The CDR3 DNA follows: TGTGCCAGTAGTAGGGACTTCTCCTACAATGAGCAGTTCTTC. This translates into CASSRDFSYNEQFF.

This chain uses TRBV18 with TRBJ2-5; D might be TRBD1 (6 bases). Germline V gene sequence: CDR1 KGHSH, CDR2 LQKENI. Trimming removed 6 bases at V and 3 bases at J, with 20 bases between. This CDR3 is 16 amino acids long. This CDR3 reads CASSSTHGTNKETQYF. The CDR3 bases are TGTGCCAGCTCCTCCACCCACGGGACAAATAAAGAGACCCAGTACTTC.

The chain employs TRBV5-5 and TRBJ1-2; D is unresolved. Trimming took 4 bases from V and 0 from J, leaving 7 bases between them. Germline CDR1 reads SGHKS; CDR2 reads YYEKEE (reference sequence). This CDR3 contains 13 residues. The CDR3 region has the DNA TGTGCCAGCAGCCACACCGCTAACTATGGCTACACCTTC. Protein product: CASSHTANYGYTF.

The rearrangement uses TRBV5-1 and TRBJ2-5; tentative D call: TRBD2 (5 bases). This CDR3 is built from 12 residues. Germline V gives CDR1 SGHRS, CDR2 YFSETQ. Trimming took off 3 bases at V and 4 bases at J, with 7 bases between the two ends. CDR3 amino acids: CASSSGRETQYF. In DNA form, the CDR3 reads TGCGCCAGCAGCTCGGGGAGAGAGACCCAGTACTTC.

J is TRBJ2-1 and V is TRBV6-5, with 11 bases fitting TRBD2. The V and J ends lost 6 bases and 6 bases, in that order; junction bases with no gene match: 7. CDR1 is MNHEY, CDR2 SVGAGI, per germline. The CDR3 has 15 amino acids. The CDR3 here is CASSTLAGGFNEQFF. CDR3 DNA sequence: TGTGCCAGCAGCACCTTAGCGGGGGGGTTCAATGAGCAGTTCTTC.

The J gene is TRBJ2-4, the V gene TRBV5-4, with TRBD2 matching over 9 bases. Germline V lookup: CDR1 SGHNT, CDR2 YYREEE (reference sequence). The CDR3 sequence is 18 residues long. Germline trimming cut 3 bases from V and 5 bases from J; bases unmatched to any gene: 15. CDR3 DNA: TGTGCCAGCAGCTGGGCGGGGGGGCCGGGGGGGGAAGAAAACATTCAGTACTTC. Its protein product is CASSWAGGPGGEENIQYF.

The sample holds one count of this clone. The J gene is TRBJ1-1, the V gene TRBV12-3 or TRBV12-4, with D unclear. The CDR3 contains 13 residues. V gave up 7 bases and J gave up 5 bases, with 14 bases separating them. CDR3: CASTPSGGTEAFF. The CDR3 DNA sequence: TGTGCCAGCACCCCCTCGGGAGGAACTGAAGCTTTCTTT.

The chain has TRBV5-4 and TRBJ2-1, with D perhaps TRBD2 (5 bases). Deletions cut 0 bases from V and 0 bases from J, with 7 bases between. This CDR3 is built from 15 residues. Germline-derived CDR1 and CDR2 are SGHNT and YYREEE (reference sequence). The CDR3 reads CASSLERYSYNEQFF. The CDR3 DNA reads TGTGCCAGCAGCTTGGAGCGGTACTCCTACAATGAGCAGTTCTTC.

The chain has TRBV5-6 and TRBJ2-7; 12 positions match TRBD1. Germline trimming cut 3 bases from V and 5 bases from J; bases unmatched to any gene: 6. Per germline, CDR1 SGHDT and CDR2 YYEEEE. The CDR3 covers 15 residues. CDR3 sequence (DNA): TGTGCCAGCAGCTGGGGACAGGGGGCGATCAACGAGCAGTACTTC. As protein: CASSWGQGAINEQYF. Together with reference TRBV5-6 and TRBJ2-7, the CDR3 gives the full variable domain: DAGVTQSPTHLIKTRGQQVTLRCSPKSGHDTVSWYQQALGQGPQFIFQYYEEEERQRGNFPDRFSGHQFPNYSSELNVNALLLGDSALYLCASSWGQGAINEQYFGPGTRLTVT.

This chain connects TRBV2 to TRBJ1-6; 8 bases fit TRBD1. CDR1 is SNHLY, CDR2 FYNNEI, per germline. V lost 6 bases to trimming and J lost 7 bases; unmatched junction nucleotides: 8. CDR3 length equals 15 residues. The CDR3 sequence is CASRDGTGRNSPLHF. The CDR3 nucleotides are TGTGCCAGCAGAGATGGGACAGGCAGAAATTCACCCCTCCACTTT.

The CDR3 region is CASSQGARDTQYF. The CDR3 coding sequence is TGTGCCAGCAGCCAAGGGGCAAGAGATACGCAGTATTTT. This chain connects TRBV14 to TRBJ2-3; D not certain. CDR3 length equals 13 residues. V was shortened by 1 base and J by 5 bases, with 7 bases between the two germline ends. Per germline, CDR1 SGHDN and CDR2 FVKESK.